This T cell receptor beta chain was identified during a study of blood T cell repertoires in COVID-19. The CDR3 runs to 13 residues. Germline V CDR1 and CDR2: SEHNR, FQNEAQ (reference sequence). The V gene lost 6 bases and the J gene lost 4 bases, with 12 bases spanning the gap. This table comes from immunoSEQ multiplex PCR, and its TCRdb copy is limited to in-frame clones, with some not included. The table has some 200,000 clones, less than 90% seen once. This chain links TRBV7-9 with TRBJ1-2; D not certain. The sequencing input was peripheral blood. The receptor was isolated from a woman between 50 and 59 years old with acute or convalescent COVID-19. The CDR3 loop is CASRQTAAYGYTF. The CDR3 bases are TGTGCCAGCAGGCAAACAGCGGCCTATGGCTACACCTTC.